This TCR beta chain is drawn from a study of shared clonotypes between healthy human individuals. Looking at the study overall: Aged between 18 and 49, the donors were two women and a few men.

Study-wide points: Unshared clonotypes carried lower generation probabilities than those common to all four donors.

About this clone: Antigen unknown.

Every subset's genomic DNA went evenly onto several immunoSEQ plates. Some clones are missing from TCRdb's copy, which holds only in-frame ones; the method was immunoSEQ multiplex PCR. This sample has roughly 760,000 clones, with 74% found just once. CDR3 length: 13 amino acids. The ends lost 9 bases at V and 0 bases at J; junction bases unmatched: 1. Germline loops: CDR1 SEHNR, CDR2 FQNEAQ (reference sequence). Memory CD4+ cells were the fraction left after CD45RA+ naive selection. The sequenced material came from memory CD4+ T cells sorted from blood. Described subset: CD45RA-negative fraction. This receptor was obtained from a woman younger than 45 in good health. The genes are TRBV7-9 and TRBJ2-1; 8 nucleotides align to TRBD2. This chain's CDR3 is CARSGSSYNEQFF. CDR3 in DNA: TGTGCCAGAAGCGGGAGCTCCTACAATGAGCAGTTCTTC.